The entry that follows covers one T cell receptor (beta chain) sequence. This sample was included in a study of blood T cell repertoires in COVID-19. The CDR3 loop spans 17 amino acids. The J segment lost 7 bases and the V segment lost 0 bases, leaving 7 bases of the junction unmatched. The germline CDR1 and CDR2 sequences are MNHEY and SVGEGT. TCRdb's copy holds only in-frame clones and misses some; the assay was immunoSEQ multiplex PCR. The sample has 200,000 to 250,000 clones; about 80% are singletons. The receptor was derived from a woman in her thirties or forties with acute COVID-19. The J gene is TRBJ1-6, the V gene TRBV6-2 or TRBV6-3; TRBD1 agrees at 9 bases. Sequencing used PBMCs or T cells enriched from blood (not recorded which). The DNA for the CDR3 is TGTGCCAGCAGTTACTCTAATTCCGGGACAGGGAATTCACCCCTCCACTTT. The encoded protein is CASSYSNSGTGNSPLHF.